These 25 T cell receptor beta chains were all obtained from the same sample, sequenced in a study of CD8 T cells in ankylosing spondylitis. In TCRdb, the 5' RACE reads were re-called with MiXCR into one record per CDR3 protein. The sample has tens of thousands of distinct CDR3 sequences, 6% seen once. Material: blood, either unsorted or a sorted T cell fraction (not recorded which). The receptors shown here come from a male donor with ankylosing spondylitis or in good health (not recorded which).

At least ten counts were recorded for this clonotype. CDR3 region: CATSDGTLGPYNEQFF. The CDR3 DNA sequence: TGTGCCACCAGTGATGGGACCTTGGGGCCCTACAATGAGCAGTTCTTC. The rearrangement uses TRBV24-1 and TRBJ2-1, with D perhaps matching TRBD1 or TRBD2 (5 bases each). V was pared by 3 bases and J by 2 bases, with 13 bases between. CDR1 is KGHDR and CDR2 is SFDVKD in the germline V gene. The CDR3 runs to 16 residues.

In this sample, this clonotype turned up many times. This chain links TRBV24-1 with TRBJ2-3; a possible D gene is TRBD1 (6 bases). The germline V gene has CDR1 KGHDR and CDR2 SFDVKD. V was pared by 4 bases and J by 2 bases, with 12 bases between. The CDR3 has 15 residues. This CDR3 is CATSETGLVTDTQYF. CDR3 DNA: TGTGCCACCAGTGAAACAGGGTTGGTCACAGATACGCAGTATTTT.

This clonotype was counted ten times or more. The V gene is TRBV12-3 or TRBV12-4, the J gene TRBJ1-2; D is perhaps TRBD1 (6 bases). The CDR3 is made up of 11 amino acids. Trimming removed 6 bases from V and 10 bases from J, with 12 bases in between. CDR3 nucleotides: TGTGCCAGCAGCCAGACAGGCCACTACACCTTC. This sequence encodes CASSQTGHYTF.

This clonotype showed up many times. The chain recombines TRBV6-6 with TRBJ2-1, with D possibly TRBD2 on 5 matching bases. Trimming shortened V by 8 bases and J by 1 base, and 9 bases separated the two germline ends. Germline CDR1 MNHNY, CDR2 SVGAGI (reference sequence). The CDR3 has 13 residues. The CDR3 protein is CASDRDSYNEQFF. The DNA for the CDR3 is TGTGCCAGCGACCGGGATTCCTACAATGAGCAGTTCTTC.

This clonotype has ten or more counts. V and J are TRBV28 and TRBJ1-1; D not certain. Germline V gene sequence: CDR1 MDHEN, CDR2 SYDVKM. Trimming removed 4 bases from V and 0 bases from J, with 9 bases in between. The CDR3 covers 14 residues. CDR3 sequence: CASSSLGLNTEAFF. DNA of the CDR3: TGTGCCAGCAGTTCCCTGGGGTTGAACACTGAAGCTTTCTTT.

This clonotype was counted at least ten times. CDR3 protein: CASSLEATVTNSPLHF. As DNA, the CDR3 is TGTGCCAGCAGCCTCGAGGCGACAGTTACCAATTCACCCCTCCACTTT. This sequence joins TRBV7-6 and TRBJ1-6; D perhaps matches TRBD1 (5 bases). In germline, CDR1 is SGHVS, CDR2 FNYEAQ. Trimming left V 5 bases short and J 7 bases short, with 18 bases between. The CDR3 is 16 amino acids.

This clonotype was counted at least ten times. The CDR3 is CASSLFTGGGQPQHF. The CDR3 nucleotides read TGTGCCAGCAGTTTGTTCACAGGGGGCGGTCAGCCCCAGCATTTT. The chain employs TRBV27 and TRBJ1-5; 9 positions match TRBD1. The CDR3 sequence is 15 residues long. Germline CDR1 reads MNHEY; CDR2 reads SMNVEV (reference sequence). The V and J ends lost 3 bases and 6 bases, in that order; junction bases with no gene match: 6.

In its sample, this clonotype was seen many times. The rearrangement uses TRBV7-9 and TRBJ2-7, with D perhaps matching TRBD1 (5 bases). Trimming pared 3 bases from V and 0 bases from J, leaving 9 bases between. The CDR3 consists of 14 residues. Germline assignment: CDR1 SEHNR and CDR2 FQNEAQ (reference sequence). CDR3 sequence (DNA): TGTGCCAGCAGCTTGCTAAGGGGCTCCTACGAGCAGTACTTC. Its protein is CASSLLRGSYEQYF.

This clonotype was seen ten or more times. The CDR3 sequence is CAISETGQRKNIQYF. In DNA, the CDR3 is TGTGCCATCAGTGAGACTGGACAGCGTAAAAACATTCAGTACTTC. The chain has TRBV10-3 and TRBJ2-4; possibly TRBD1 for D (6 bases). The germline V and J ends were trimmed by 2 bases and 4 bases, with 12 bases remaining between them. Germline values: CDR1 ENHRY, CDR2 SYGVKD. CDR3 length: 15 amino acids.

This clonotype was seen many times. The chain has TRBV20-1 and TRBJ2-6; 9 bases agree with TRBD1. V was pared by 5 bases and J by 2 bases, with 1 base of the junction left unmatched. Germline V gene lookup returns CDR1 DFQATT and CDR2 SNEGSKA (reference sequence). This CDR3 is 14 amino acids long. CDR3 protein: CSAGDRAGANVLTF. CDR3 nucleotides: TGCAGTGCTGGGGACAGGGCTGGGGCCAACGTCCTGACTTTC.

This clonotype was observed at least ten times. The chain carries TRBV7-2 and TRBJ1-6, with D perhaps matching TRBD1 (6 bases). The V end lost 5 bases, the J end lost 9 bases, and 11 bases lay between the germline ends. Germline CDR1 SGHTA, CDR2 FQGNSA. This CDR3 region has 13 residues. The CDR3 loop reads CASSPRTVSPLHF. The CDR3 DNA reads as TGTGCCAGCAGCCCGCGGACAGTTTCACCCCTCCACTTT.

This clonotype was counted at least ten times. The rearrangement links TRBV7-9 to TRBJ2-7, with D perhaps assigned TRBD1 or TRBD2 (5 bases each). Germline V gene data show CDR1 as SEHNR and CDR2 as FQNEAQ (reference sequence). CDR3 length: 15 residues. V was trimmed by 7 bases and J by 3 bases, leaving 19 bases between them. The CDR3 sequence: CASTANRGPNYEQYF. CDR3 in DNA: TGTGCCAGCACCGCTAATCGGGGACCTAACTACGAGCAGTACTTC.

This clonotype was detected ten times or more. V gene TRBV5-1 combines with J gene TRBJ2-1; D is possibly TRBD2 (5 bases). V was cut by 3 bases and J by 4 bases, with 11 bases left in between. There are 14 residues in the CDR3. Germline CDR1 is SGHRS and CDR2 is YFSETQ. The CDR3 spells CASSSGIAYNEQFF. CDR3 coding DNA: TGCGCCAGCAGCTCCGGGATTGCTTACAATGAGCAGTTCTTC.

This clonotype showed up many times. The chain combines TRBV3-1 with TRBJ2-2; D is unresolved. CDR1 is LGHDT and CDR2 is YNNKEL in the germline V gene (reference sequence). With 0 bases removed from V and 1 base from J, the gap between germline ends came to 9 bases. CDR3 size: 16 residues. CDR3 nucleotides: TGTGCCAGCAGCCAAGAGCGCCTTAGGAACACCGGGGAGCTGTTTTTT. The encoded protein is CASSQERLRNTGELFF.

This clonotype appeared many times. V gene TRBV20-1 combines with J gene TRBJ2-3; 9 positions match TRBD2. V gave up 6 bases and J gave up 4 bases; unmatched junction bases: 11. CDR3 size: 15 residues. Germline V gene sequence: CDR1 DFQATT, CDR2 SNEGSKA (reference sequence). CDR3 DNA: TGCAGTGCCGCCTCCGGGACTAGCACCTCAGATACGCAGTATTTT. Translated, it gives CSAASGTSTSDTQYF.

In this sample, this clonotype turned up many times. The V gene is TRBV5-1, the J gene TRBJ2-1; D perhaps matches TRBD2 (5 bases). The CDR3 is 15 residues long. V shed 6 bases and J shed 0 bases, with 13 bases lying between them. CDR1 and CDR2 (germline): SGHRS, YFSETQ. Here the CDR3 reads CASKRAVSSYNEQFF. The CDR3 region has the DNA TGCGCCAGCAAGAGGGCCGTCAGCTCCTACAATGAGCAGTTCTTC.

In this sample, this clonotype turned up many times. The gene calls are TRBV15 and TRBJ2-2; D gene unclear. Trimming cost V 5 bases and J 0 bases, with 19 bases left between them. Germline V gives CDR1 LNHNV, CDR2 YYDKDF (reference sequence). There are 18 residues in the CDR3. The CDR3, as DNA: TGTGCCACCAGCTCCCAGCGTACCTTCGGACCGAACACCGGGGAGCTGTTTTTT. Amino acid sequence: CATSSQRTFGPNTGELFF. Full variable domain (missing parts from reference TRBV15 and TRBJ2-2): DAMVIQNPRYQVTQFGKPVTLSCSQTLNHNVMYWYQQKSSQAPKLLFHYYDKDFNNEADTPDNFQSRRPNTSFCFLDIRSPGLGDTAMYLCATSSQRTFGPNTGELFFGEGSRLTVL.

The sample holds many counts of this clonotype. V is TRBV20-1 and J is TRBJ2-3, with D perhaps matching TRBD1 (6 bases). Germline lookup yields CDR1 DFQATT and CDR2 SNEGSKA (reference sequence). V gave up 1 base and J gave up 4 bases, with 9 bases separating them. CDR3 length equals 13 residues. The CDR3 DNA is TGCAGTGCTAGAGCACAGGGTCCAGATACGCAGTATTTT. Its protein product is CSARAQGPDTQYF.

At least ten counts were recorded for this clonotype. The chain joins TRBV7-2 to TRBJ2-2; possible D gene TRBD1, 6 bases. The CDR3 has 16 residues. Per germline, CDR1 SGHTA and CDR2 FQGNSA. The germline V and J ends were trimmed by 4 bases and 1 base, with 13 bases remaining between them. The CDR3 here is CASSSTGDMNTGELFF. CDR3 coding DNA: TGTGCCAGCAGCTCGACAGGAGATATGAACACCGGGGAGCTGTTTTTT.

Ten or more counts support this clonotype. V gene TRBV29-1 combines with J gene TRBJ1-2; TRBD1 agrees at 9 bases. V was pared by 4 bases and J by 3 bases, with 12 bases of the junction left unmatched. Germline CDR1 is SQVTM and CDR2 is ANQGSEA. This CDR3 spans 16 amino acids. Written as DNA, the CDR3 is TGCAGCGTTGGAGGGGCCCGGGACAGGGATCACTATGGCTACACCTTC. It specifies CSVGGARDRDHYGYTF.

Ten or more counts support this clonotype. For the CDR3, the DNA is TGCGCCAGCAGTCTTGTGGGGGTTCGGGATGAAAAACTGTTTTTT. Amino acid sequence: CASSLVGVRDEKLFF. The chain uses TRBV5-1 and TRBJ1-4, with D possibly matching TRBD1 (5 bases). The germline V gene has CDR1 SGHRS and CDR2 YFSETQ. CDR3 length equals 15 residues. Trimming took 5 bases from V and 6 from J, leaving 17 bases between them.

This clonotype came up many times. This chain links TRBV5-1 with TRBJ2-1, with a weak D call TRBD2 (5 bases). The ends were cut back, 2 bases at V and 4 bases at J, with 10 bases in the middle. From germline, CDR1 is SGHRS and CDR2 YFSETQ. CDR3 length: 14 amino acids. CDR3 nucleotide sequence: TGCGCCAGCAGCTTTAGGACGGGGTACAATGAGCAGTTCTTC. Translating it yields CASSFRTGYNEQFF.

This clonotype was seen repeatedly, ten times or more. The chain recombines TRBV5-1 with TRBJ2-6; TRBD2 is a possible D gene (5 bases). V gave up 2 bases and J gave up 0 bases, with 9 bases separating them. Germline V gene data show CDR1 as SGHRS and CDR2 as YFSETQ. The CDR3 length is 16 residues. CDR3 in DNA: TGCGCCAGCAGCTTCCTGGGAGTCTCTGGGGCCAACGTCCTGACTTTC. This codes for CASSFLGVSGANVLTF.

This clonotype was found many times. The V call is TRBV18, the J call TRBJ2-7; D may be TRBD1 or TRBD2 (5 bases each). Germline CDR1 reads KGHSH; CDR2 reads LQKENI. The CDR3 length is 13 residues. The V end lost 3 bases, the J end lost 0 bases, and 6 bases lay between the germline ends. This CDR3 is CASSPGTSYEQYF. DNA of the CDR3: TGTGCCAGCTCACCTGGGACCTCCTACGAGCAGTACTTC. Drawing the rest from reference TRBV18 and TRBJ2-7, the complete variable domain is NAGVMQNPRHLVRRRGQEARLRCSPMKGHSHVYWYRQLPEEGLKFMVYLQKENIIDESGMPKERFSAEFPKEGPSILRIQQVVRGDSAAYFCASSPGTSYEQYFGPGTRLTVT.

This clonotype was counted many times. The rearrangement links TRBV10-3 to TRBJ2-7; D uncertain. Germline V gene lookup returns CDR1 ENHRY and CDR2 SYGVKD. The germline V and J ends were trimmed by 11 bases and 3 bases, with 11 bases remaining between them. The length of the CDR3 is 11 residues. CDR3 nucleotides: TGTGCCTCGATGGGGAACTACGAGCAGTACTTC. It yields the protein CASMGNYEQYF.